This is a list of T cell receptor beta chains from one sample in a study of blood T cell repertoires in COVID-19. Clones were read by immunoSEQ multiplex PCR, and TCRdb kept only the in-frame ones, dropping some. Among roughly 60,000 clones listed, roughly 85% were seen once. Sequencing was performed on peripheral blood. The receptors here all came from a human donor in a cohort sampled during active COVID-19. The CDR3 runs from the conserved cysteine through the conserved F or W. The order of the fields is J gene, V gene, D gene, clone size, CDR3 DNA, CDR3 protein. The D gene is left open where the match is weak. A clone size is listed for some rows: how often the clone was seen (once, few, many), or a class if it is expanded.

>TRBJ2-2|TRBV9|-|few
TGTGCCAGCAGCCTCAGGGGCCGCTCAGAGTACGGGGAGCTGTTTTTT
CASSLRGRSEYGELFF
>TRBJ2-1|TRBV24-1|TRBD1|-
TGTGCCACCAGACCGGGACAGGGGGTGTATGAGCAGTTCTTC
CATRPGQGVYEQFF
>TRBJ2-7|TRBV10-2|-|-
TGCGCCACCAAGGCTAGCTACGAGCAGTACTTC
CATKASYEQYF
>TRBJ2-1|TRBV9|TRBD1|-
TGTGCCAGCAGCGTAGGCAGGGGGTCCTACAATGAGCAGTTCTTC
CASSVGRGSYNEQFF
>TRBJ2-5|TRBV13|TRBD1|-
TGTGCCAGCAGCTCGCAGACAGGGGCGGAGACCCAGTACTTC
CASSSQTGAETQYF
>TRBJ1-5|TRBV19|TRBD1|-
TGTGCCAGTAGTCCGATACAGGGGGCTTATAGCAATCAGCCCCAGCATTTT
CASSPIQGAYSNQPQHF
>TRBJ1-2|TRBV6-5|TRBD1|-
TGTGCCAGCAGCGCCGCCGACAGGGGTCTTGATGGCTACACCTTC
CASSAADRGLDGYTF
>TRBJ2-1|TRBV19|-|-
TGTGCCAGTAAGAGGGATCTGGGCGGGTACAATGAGCAGTTCTTC
CASKRDLGGYNEQFF
>TRBJ2-7|TRBV27|-|-
TGTGCCAGCAGTTTAGGGGCTTCCTACGAGCAGTACTTC
CASSLGASYEQYF
>TRBJ2-2|TRBV11-2|-|-
TGTGCCAGCACCCGATGGGGAGCGGACACCGGGGAGCTGTTTTTT
CASTRWGADTGELFF
>TRBJ1-2|TRBV27|TRBD1|-
TGTGCCAGCAGTTTAGTCCCAATGACAGGGGGCCAGGGCTACACCTTC
CASSLVPMTGGQGYTF
>TRBJ2-3|TRBV4-3|TRBD2|few
TGCGCCAGCAGCCCGGGACTAGCGGGTATGGGTCGTACGCAGTATTTT
CASSPGLAGMGRTQYF
>TRBJ1-2|TRBV2|TRBD1|-
TGTGCCAGCAGCCTGGACAGGGGTGGTGGCTACACCTTC
CASSLDRGGGYTF
>TRBJ2-5|TRBV30|TRBD2|-
TGTGCCTGGTCGACTAGCGAGACCCAGTACTTC
CAWSTSETQYF
>TRBJ1-6|TRBV14|TRBD1|-
TGTGCCAGCAGCCGGACAGGGGGCAATAATTCACCCCTCCACTTT
CASSRTGGNNSPLHF
>TRBJ1-4|TRBV28|-|-
TGTGCCAGCAGTTCACCCGGGAGATACGGGGAAAAACTGTTTTTT
CASSSPGRYGEKLFF
>TRBJ1-1|TRBV10-3|TRBD1|-
TGTGCCATCAGTGAGTCGGACAGGGTGGGGACTGAAGCTTTCTTT
CAISESDRVGTEAFF
>TRBJ1-2|TRBV4-3|-|-
TGCGCCAGCAGCCAAGATGAGGGAATCCGTGGCTACACCTTC
CASSQDEGIRGYTF
>TRBJ1-1|TRBV5-1|TRBD1|-
TGCGCCAGCAGCCTAGCGACAGGGCAAGGCACTGAAGCTTTCTTT
CASSLATGQGTEAFF
>TRBJ2-7|TRBV24-1|-|-
TGTGCCACCAGTATCAGGCGCGAGCAGTACTTC
CATSIRREQYF
>TRBJ2-7|TRBV7-8|TRBD2|-
TGTGCCAGCAGCTTTAGTGTTACTAGCGGGACCTACGAGCAGTACTTC
CASSFSVTSGTYEQYF
>TRBJ2-5|TRBV30|TRBD2|-
TGTGCCTGGAGTGTGGATGGGGGGGGTAGGCAAGAGACCCAGTACTTC
CAWSVDGGGRQETQYF
>TRBJ2-2|TRBV2|TRBD2|-
TGTGCCAGCGCGGGGGGGCTAGCGAACACCGGGGAGCTGTTTTTT
CASAGGLANTGELFF
>TRBJ1-1|TRBV19|TRBD1|-
TGTGCCAGTAGTACGGACAGGGGGATAGACATGAACACTGAAGCTTTCTTT
CASSTDRGIDMNTEAFF
>TRBJ2-1|TRBV19|TRBD2|-
TGTGCCAGTAGTATGGGGAGGGCCGACAATGAGCAGTTCTTC
CASSMGRADNEQFF
>TRBJ2-5|TRBV7-2|TRBD1|-
TGTGCCAGCAGCTCGGGGACAGGGGGCACCCAAGAGACCCAGTACTTC
CASSSGTGGTQETQYF
>TRBJ2-3|TRBV11-3|-|-
TGTGCCAGCAGCTTAGATAGTAGCACAGATACGCAGTATTTT
CASSLDSSTDTQYF
>TRBJ2-3|TRBV9|TRBD2|-
TGTGCCAGCAGCCCCCGCGGGCGGGGGGACGGCACAGATACGCAGTATTTT
CASSPRGRGDGTDTQYF
>TRBJ1-5|TRBV29-1|-|-
TGCAGCTACAGGGATAGCAATCAGCCCCAGCATTTT
CSYRDSNQPQHF
>TRBJ2-5|TRBV5-5|TRBD2|once
TGTGCCAGCAGCTTGTCACTAGCGGGGGGACAAGAGACCCAGTACTTC
CASSLSLAGGQETQYF
>TRBJ2-1|TRBV11-2|TRBD1|once
TGTGCCAGCAGCTTCGGGACAGGGTGGAATGAGCAGTTCTTC
CASSFGTGWNEQFF
>TRBJ2-2|TRBV27|-|-
TGTGCCAGCAGAACGGTGGTCACCGGGGAGCTGTTTTTT
CASRTVVTGELFF
>TRBJ2-2|TRBV5-4|TRBD2|-
TGTGCCAGCAGACTTGGGGCTAGCGGGGGCCGACTGTTTTTT
CASRLGASGGRLFF
>TRBJ1-1|TRBV5-6|TRBD1|-
TGTGCCAGCAGGACCCCGGGACAGGGGGCTTTCTTT
CASRTPGQGAFF
>TRBJ1-2|TRBV11-2|-|-
TGTGCCAGCACATCCAGTCACAGGGCCTATGGCTACACCTTC
CASTSSHRAYGYTF
>TRBJ1-4|TRBV7-2|-|few
TGTGCCAGCAGGCCCTCGGGGGTGGCTAATGAAAAACTGTTTTTT
CASRPSGVANEKLFF
>TRBJ1-2|TRBV7-8|-|once
TGTGCCAGCAGCTTGACAGCCCCCGCCTATGGCTACACCTTC
CASSLTAPAYGYTF
>TRBJ2-7|TRBV29-1|TRBD1|-
TGCAGCGTTGGGCCCCGGGACAGGGAGGGCGAGCAGTACTTC
CSVGPRDREGEQYF
>TRBJ1-5|TRBV2|-|-
TGTGCCAGCAGTGAAGGGTGGAGGGATCAGCCCCAGCATTTT
CASSEGWRDQPQHF
>TRBJ2-7|TRBV7-3|TRBD1|once
TGTGCCAGCAGCTTAGGGACAGGACCCTACGAGCAGTACTTC
CASSLGTGPYEQYF
>TRBJ1-2|TRBV7-9|-|-
TGTGCCAGCAGCTTTGACGGGTTTGATTTCTATGGCTACACCTTC
CASSFDGFDFYGYTF
>TRBJ1-5|TRBV6-4|-|-
TGTGCCAGCAGTGTACAATCGGGACAGCCCCAGCATTTT
CASSVQSGQPQHF
>TRBJ1-2|TRBV2|-|-
TGTGCCAGCACTGGGTCAGGGAACTATGGCTACACCTTC
CASTGSGNYGYTF
>TRBJ2-7|TRBV4-1|TRBD1|few
TGCGCCAGCAGCCAGCACAGGGGGGCCTTCGAGCAGTACTTC
CASSQHRGAFEQYF
>TRBJ2-5|TRBV11-2|TRBD1|-
TGTGCCAGCAGCAAGGGGGCTTCAGAGACCCAGTACTTC
CASSKGASETQYF
>TRBJ2-6|TRBV10-3|TRBD1|-
TGTGCCATCAGTGACCCGGGACAGGGGGCGCTGTCTGGGGCCAACGTCCTGACTTTC
CAISDPGQGALSGANVLTF
>TRBJ1-1|TRBV10-2|-|-
TGCGCCAGCAGCGGCGGAGGCTTCGACACTGAAGCTTTCTTT
CASSGGGFDTEAFF
>TRBJ1-2|TRBV6-1|TRBD1|once
TGTGCCAGCAGTGGGTTGGGACAGCCCGGAGCTAACTATGGCTACACCTTC
CASSGLGQPGANYGYTF
>TRBJ1-1|TRBV4-1|-|-
TGCGCCAGCAGCCACTACCCAAGGAGTACTGAAGCTTTCTTT
CASSHYPRSTEAFF
>TRBJ2-1|TRBV27|TRBD1|-
TGTGCCAGCAACCGGGACAGGGTATACAATAAGCAGTTCTTC
CASNRDRVYNKQFF
>TRBJ1-2|TRBV10-2|-|-
TGCGCCAGCACCGCGGGGGGAACTGGCTACACCTTC
CASTAGGTGYTF
>TRBJ1-3|TRBV18|-|-
TGTGCCAGCTCACCACGAGGGGGCTCTGGAAACACCATATATTTT
CASSPRGGSGNTIYF
>TRBJ2-7|TRBV11-1|TRBD2|-
TGTGCCAGCAGCTTACTAACTAGCGGCCGCTACGAGCAGTACTTC
CASSLLTSGRYEQYF
>TRBJ2-5|TRBV7-2|TRBD2|-
TGTGCCAGCAGCTTAGGTGGTAGCGGGGGTGGGACCCAGTACTTC
CASSLGGSGGGTQYF